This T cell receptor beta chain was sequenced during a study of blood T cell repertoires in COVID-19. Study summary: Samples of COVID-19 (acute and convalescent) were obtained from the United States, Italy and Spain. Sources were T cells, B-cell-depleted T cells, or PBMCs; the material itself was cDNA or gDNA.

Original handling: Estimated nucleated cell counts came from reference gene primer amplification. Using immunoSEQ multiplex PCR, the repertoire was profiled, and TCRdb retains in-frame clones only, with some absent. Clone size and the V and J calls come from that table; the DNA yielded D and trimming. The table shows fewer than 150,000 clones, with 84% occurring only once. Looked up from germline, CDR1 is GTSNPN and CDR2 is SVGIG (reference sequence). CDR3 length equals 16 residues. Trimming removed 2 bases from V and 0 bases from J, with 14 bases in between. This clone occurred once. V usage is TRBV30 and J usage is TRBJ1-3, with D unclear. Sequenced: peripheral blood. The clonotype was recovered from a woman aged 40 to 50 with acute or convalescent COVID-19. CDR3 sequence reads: CAWSPGLAYSGNTIYF. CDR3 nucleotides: TGTGCCTGGAGTCCGGGTCTTGCTTACTCTGGAAACACCATATATTTT.